What follows are 8 T cell receptor beta chains derived from one specimen sequenced in a study of blood T cells in healthy people across ages. The use of a sample-barcoded 5' primer and a J-beta primer mix characterized a second PCR of about 7 to 12 cycles. TCRdb reprocessed the 5' RACE reads via MiXCR and lists one record per CDR3 protein. The table records 700,000 or so distinct CDR3 sequences, less than 45% of them present only once. The sample comprised blood. All receptors come from an elderly man in good health.

V gene TRBV5-1 combines with J gene TRBJ2-2; D tentatively reads TRBD1 or TRBD2 (6 bases each). CDR3 size: 15 residues. V was clipped by 4 bases and J by 7 bases, with 17 bases between them. CDR1 SGHRS and CDR2 YFSETQ come from the germline V gene. For the CDR3, the DNA is TGCGCCAGCAGCCCAGACGGGGGCGCGGTCGGGGAGCTGTTTTTT. Its translation: CASSPDGGAVGELFF.

In the case of this clonotype: The junction does not match germline at one end; this may be a read error. The CDR3 is CASSRTGRNEQFF. In nucleotides, the CDR3 is TGTGCCAGCAGCAGGACAGGGAGGAATGAGCAGTTCTTC. This chain joins TRBV5-1 and TRBJ2-1; 8 nucleotides agree with TRBD1. The CDR3 totals 13 residues. Germline CDR1 is SGHRS and CDR2 is YFSETQ.

The gene calls are TRBV28 and TRBJ2-1, with TRBD2 identical over 11 bases. This CDR3 has 17 amino acids. Germline V gene data show CDR1 as MDHEN and CDR2 as SYDVKM. V was pared by 5 bases and J by 10 bases, with 16 bases of the junction left unmatched. CDR3 region: CASSTRRTSGWTYEQFF. Here the CDR3 DNA reads TGTGCCAGCAGTACCCGACGGACTAGCGGGTGGACCTACGAGCAGTTCTTC. Combining the CDR3 with reference TRBV28 and TRBJ2-1 gives the whole variable domain DVKVTQSSRYLVKRTGEKVFLECVQDMDHENMFWYRQDPGLGLRLIYFSYDVKMKEKGDIPEGYSVSREKKERFSLILESASTNQTSMYLCASSTRRTSGWTYEQFFGPGTRLTVL.

J is TRBJ2-1 and V is TRBV20-1; 9 positions match TRBD1. V dropped 7 bases and J dropped 6; count of bases not matched to a gene: 7. CDR1 and CDR2 (germline): DFQATT, SNEGSKA (reference sequence). CDR3 length equals 13 residues. The CDR3 is CSVTGQGINEQFF. The CDR3 bases are TGCAGTGTTACGGGACAGGGTATCAATGAGCAGTTCTTC.

This clonotype was recorded many times. The DNA for the CDR3 is TGTGCCAGCCTCACCCAAGGGATCAAGACTCCACAGTACTTC. It specifies CASLTQGIKTPQYF. V and J are TRBV12-3 or TRBV12-4 and TRBJ2-7, with unresolved D. Trimming removed 8 bases from V and 10 bases from J, with 24 bases in between. CDR3 size: 14 residues.

The genes are TRBV21-1 and TRBJ1-2; the D call of TRBD1 is as the table states it, not checked on the DNA. TRBV21-1 is labeled a pseudogene. The CDR3 contains 18 residues. In DNA, the CDR3 is TGTGCCAGCCGTCAGATAAGGACAGGGGGCCCTTCTCCCTATGGCTACACCTTC. This translates into CASRQIRTGGPSPYGYTF.

There are a few counts of this clonotype. This sequence joins TRBV7-3 and TRBJ2-3; weak D call: TRBD2 (6 bases). Trimming left V 3 bases short and J 4 bases short, with 11 bases between. This CDR3 is 14 amino acids long. From germline, CDR1 is SGHTA and CDR2 FQGTGA. The CDR3 DNA reads as TGTGCCAGCAGCTTCGGGGGTGAGGCAGATACGCAGTATTTT. Its protein product is CASSFGGEADTQYF.

This clonotype was seen a handful of times. This sequence joins TRBV6-2 or TRBV6-3 and TRBJ1-2, with 8 bases aligning to TRBD1. The germline V gene encodes CDR1 MNHEY and CDR2 SVGEGT. The CDR3 is 15 amino acids. V dropped 0 bases and J dropped 4; count of bases not matched to a gene: 4. In DNA, the CDR3 is TGTGCCAGCAGTTACTCTGCAGGGGGCATCTATGGCTACACCTTC. Translated: CASSYSAGGIYGYTF.